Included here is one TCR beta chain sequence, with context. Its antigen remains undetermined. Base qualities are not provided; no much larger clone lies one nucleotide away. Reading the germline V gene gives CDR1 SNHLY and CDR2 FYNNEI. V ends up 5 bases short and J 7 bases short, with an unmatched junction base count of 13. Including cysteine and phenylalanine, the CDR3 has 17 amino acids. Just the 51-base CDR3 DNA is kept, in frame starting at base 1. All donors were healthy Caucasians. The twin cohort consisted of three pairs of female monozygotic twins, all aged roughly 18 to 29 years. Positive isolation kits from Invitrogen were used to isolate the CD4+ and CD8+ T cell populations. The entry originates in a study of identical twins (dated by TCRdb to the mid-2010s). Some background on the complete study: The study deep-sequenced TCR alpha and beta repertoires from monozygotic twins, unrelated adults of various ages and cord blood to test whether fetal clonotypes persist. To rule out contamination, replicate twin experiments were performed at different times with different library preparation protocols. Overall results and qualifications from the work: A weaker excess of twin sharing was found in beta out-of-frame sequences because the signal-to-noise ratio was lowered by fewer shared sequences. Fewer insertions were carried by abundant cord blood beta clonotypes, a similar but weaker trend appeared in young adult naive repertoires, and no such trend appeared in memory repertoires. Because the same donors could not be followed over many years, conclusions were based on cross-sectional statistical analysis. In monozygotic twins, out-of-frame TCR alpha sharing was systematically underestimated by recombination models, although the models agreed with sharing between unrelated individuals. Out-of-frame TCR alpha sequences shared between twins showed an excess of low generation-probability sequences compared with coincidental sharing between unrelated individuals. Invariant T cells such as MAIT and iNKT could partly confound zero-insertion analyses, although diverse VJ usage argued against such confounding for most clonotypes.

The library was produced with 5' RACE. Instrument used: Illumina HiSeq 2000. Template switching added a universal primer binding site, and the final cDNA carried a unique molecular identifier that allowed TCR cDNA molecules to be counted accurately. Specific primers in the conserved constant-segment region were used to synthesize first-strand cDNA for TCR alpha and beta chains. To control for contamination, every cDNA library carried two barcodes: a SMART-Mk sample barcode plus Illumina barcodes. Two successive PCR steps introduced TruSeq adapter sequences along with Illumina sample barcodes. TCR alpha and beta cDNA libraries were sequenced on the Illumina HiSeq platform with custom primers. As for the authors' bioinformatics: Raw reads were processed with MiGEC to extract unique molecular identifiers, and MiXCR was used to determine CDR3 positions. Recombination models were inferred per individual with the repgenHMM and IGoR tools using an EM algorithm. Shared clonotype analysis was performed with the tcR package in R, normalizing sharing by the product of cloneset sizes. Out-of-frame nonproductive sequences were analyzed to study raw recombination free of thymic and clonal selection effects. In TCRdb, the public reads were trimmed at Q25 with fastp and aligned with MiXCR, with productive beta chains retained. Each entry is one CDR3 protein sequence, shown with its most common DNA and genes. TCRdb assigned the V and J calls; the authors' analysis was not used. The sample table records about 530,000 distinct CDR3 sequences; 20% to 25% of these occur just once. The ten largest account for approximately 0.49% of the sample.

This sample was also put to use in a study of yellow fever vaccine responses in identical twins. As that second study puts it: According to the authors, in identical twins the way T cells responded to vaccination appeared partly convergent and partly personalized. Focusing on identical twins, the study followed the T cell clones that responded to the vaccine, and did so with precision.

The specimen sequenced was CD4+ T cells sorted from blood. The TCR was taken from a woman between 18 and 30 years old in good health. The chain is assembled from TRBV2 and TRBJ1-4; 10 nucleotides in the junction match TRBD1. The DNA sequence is TGTGCCAGCAGTTCCGGGACAGGGGATGGAGGTGGTGAAAAACTGTTTTTT. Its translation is CASSSGTGDGGGEKLFF.